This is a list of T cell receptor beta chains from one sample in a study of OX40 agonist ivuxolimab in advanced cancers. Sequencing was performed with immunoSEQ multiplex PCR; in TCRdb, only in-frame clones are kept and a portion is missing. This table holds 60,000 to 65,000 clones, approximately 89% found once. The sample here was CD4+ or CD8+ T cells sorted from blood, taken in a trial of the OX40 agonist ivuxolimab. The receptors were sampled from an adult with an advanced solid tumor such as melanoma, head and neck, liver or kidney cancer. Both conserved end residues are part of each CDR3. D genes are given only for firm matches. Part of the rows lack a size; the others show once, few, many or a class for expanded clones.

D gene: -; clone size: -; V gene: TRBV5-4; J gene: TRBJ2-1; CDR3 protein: CASSLGRLGGTYDEQFF; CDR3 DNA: TGTGCCAGCAGCTTGGGCCGCCTAGGGGGGACTTACGATGAGCAGTTCTTC
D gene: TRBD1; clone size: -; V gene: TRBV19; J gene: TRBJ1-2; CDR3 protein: CASSIGQGFNYGYTF; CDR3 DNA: TGTGCCAGTAGTATTGGACAGGGCTTTAACTATGGCTACACCTTC
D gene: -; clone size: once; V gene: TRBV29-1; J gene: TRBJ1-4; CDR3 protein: CSVVGINEKLFF; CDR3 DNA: TGCAGCGTTGTTGGGATTAATGAAAAACTGTTTTTT
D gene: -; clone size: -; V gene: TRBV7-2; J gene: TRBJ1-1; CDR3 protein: CASSFGDTEAFF; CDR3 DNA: TGTGCCAGCAGCTTTGGAGACACTGAAGCTTTCTTT
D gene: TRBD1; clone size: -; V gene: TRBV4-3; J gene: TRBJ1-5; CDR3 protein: CASSQGQGVDQPQHF; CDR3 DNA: TGCGCCAGCAGCCAAGGACAGGGGGTTGATCAGCCCCAGCATTTT
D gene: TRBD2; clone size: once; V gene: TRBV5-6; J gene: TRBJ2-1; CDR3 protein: CASSFSSSGTYNEQFF; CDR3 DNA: TGTGCCAGCAGCTTTTCGTCGAGCGGGACCTACAATGAGCAGTTCTTC
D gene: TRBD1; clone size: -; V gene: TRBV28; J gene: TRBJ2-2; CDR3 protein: CASSLGQGPRGELFF; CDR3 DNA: TGTGCCAGCAGTTTGGGACAGGGCCCCCGAGGGGAGCTGTTTTTT
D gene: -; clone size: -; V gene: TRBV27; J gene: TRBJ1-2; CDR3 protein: CASSWAPSYGYTF; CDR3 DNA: TGTGCCAGCAGTTGGGCCCCCAGCTATGGCTACACCTTC
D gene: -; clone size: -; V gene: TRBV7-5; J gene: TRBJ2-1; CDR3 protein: CVRSLVGQGAPSSYNEQFF; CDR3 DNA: -
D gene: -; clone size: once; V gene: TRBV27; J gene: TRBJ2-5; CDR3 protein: CASSLSLLETQYF; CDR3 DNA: TGTGCCAGCAGTTTATCCCTCCTTGAGACCCAGTACTTC
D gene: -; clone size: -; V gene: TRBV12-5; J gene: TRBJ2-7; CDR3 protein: CASGIWGSYEQYF; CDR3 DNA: TGTGCTAGTGGCATCTGGGGTTCCTACGAGCAGTACTTC
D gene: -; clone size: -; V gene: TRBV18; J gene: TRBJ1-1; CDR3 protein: CASSPPFPLNTEAFF; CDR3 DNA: TGTGCCAGCTCACCACCGTTCCCCCTGAACACTGAAGCTTTCTTT
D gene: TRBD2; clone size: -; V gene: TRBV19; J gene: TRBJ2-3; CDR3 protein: CASSQGLAGEGDTDTQYF; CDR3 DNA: TGTGCCAGTAGTCAGGGACTAGCGGGAGAAGGTGACACAGATACGCAGTATTTT
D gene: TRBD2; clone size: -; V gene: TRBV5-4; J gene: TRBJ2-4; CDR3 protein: CASSIGLDTNIQYF; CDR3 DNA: TGTGCCAGCAGCATTGGACTAGATACGAACATTCAGTACTTC
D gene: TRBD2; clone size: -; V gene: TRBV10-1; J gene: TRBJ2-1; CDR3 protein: CASSELAGVAHEQFF; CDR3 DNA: TGCGCCAGCAGTGAACTAGCGGGAGTCGCCCATGAGCAGTTCTTC
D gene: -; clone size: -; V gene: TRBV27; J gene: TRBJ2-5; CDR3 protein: CASSPLPGGGKTQYF; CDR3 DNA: TGTGCCAGCAGCCCTCTACCGGGAGGGGGCAAGACCCAGTACTTC
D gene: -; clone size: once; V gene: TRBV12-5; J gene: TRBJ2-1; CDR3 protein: CASGLVLETASDGEQFF; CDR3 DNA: TGTGCTAGTGGTTTGGTACTTGAGACAGCGAGTGATGGTGAGCAGTTCTTC
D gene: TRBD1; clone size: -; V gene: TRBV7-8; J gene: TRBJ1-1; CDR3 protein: CASSGSGTGRTEAFF; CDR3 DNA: TGTGCCAGCAGCGGATCCGGGACAGGTAGGACTGAAGCTTTCTTT
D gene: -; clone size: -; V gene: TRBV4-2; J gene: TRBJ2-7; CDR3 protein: CASSQGQNYEQYF; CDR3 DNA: TGTGCCAGCAGCCAAGGACAGAACTACGAGCAGTACTTC
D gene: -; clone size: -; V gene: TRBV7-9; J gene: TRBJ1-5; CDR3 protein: CASSLDLGPQHF; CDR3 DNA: TGTGCCAGCAGCTTAGATCTTGGACCCCAGCATTTT
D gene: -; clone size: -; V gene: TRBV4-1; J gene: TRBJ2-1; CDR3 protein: CASSPTLWGGTYNEQFF; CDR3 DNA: TGCGCCAGCAGCCCCACTCTATGGGGCGGCACCTACAATGAGCAGTTCTTC
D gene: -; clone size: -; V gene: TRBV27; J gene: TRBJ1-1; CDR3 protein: CASSLSDWGTEAFF; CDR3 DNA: TGTGCCAGCAGTTTGTCCGACTGGGGCACTGAAGCTTTCTTT
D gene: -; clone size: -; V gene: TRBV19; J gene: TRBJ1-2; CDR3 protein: CASSRSGRGPIRFYGYTF; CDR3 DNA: TGTGCCAGTAGTAGGAGCGGACGAGGGCCCATCCGCTTCTATGGCTACACCTTC
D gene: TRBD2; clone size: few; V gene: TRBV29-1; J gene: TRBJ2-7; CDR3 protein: CSVEENSGDPYEQYF; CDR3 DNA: TGCAGCGTTGAAGAGAATAGCGGGGACCCCTACGAGCAGTACTTC
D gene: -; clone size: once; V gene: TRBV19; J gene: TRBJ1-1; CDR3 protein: CASSINQEPNTEAFF; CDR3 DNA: TGTGCCAGTAGTATTAACCAGGAACCGAACACTGAAGCTTTCTTT
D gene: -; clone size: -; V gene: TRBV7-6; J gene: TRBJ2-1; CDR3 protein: CASSLGLSRSNEQFF; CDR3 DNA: TGTGCCAGCAGCTTAGGATTGTCAAGGAGCAATGAGCAGTTCTTC
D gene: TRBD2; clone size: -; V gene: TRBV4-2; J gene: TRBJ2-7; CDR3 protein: CASSQDGTSGSASSYEQYF; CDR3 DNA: TGTGCCAGCAGCCAAGACGGGACTAGCGGGAGTGCTTCTTCCTACGAGCAGTACTTC
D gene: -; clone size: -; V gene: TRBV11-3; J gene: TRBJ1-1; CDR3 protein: CASSLPLEGRGTEAFF; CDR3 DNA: TGTGCCAGCAGCCTACCCCTGGAGGGGAGGGGCACTGAAGCTTTCTTT
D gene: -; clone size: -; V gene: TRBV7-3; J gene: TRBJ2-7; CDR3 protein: CAKGFMNYEQYF; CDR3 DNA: TGTGCCAAAGGGTTTATGAACTACGAGCAGTACTTC
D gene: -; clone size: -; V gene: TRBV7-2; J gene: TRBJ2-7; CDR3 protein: CASRQTGLAEPYEQYF; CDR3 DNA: TGTGCCAGCAGGCAGACAGGCCTAGCGGAGCCCTACGAGCAGTACTTC
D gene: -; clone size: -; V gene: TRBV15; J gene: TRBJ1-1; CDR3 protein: CATSSAGMNTEAFF; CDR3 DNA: TGTGCCACCAGTTCGGCAGGGATGAACACTGAAGCTTTCTTT
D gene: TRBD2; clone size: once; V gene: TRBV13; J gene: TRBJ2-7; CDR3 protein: CASSHHLRESSYEQYF; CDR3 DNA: TGTGCCAGCAGCCACCATTTGCGGGAGAGCTCCTACGAGCAGTACTTC
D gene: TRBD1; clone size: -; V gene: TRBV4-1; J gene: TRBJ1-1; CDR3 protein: CASSQGESGTGDGNTEAFF; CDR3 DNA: TGCGCCAGCAGCCAAGGGGAATCGGGGACAGGGGACGGTAACACTGAAGCTTTCTTT
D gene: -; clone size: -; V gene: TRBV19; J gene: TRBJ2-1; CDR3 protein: CASSIGGGSSYNEQFF; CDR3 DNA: TGTGCCAGTAGTATAGGTGGCGGAAGCTCCTACAATGAGCAGTTCTTC
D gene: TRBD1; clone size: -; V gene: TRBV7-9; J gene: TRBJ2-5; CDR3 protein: CASSFRQGREETQYF; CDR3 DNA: TGTGCCAGCAGCTTCCGACAGGGGCGCGAAGAGACCCAGTACTTC
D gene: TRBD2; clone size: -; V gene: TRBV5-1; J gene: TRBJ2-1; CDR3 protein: CASSAAGSETSGYNEQFF; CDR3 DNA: TGCGCCAGCAGCGCAGCAGGGTCCGAGACTAGCGGGTACAATGAGCAGTTCTTC
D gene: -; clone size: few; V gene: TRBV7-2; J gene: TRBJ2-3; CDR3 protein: CASSPGERGTDTQYF; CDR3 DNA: TGTGCCAGCAGCCCCGGGGAGCGGGGCACAGATACGCAGTATTTT
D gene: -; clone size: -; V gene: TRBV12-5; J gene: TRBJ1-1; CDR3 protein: CASGLWAGGANPSEAFF; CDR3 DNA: TGTGCTAGTGGTTTGTGGGCCGGGGGCGCGAACCCCAGTGAAGCTTTCTTT
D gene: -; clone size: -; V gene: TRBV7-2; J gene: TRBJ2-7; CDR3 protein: CASSLSWQGGWYEQYF; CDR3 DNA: TGTGCCAGCAGCTTATCTTGGCAGGGGGGCTGGTACGAGCAGTACTTC
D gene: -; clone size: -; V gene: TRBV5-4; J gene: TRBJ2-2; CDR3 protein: CASSPVIVGELFF; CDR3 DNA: TGTGCCAGCAGCCCCGTAATTGTCGGGGAGCTGTTTTTT
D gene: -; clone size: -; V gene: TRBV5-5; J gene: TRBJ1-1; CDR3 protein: CASSRGEGGTEAFF; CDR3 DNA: TGTGCCAGCAGCCGGGGGGAGGGCGGCACTGAAGCTTTCTTT
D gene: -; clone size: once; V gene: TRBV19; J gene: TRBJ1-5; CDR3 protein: CASSPGQPYNQPQHF; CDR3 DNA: TGTGCCAGTAGTCCAGGACAGCCGTACAATCAGCCCCAGCATTTT